This T cell receptor (beta chain) was identified in a study of T cell responses to AZD1222 COVID-19 vaccine. V was trimmed by 2 bases and J by 6 bases, leaving 7 bases between them. This CDR3 is built from 13 residues. CDR1 and CDR2 (germline): SGHTA, FQGTGA. Produced via immunoSEQ multiplex PCR; TCRdb's table is partial and in-frame only. The sample has fewer than 110,000 clones; about 90% are singletons. This receptor was taken from an adult in good health. The source material was peripheral blood, sampled on day 0 of AZD1222 vaccination. V gene TRBV7-3 combines with J gene TRBJ2-2; D uncertain. The CDR3 spells CASSLLVAGELFF. CDR3 bases: TGTGCCAGCAGCTTATTGGTAGCCGGGGAGCTGTTTTTT.